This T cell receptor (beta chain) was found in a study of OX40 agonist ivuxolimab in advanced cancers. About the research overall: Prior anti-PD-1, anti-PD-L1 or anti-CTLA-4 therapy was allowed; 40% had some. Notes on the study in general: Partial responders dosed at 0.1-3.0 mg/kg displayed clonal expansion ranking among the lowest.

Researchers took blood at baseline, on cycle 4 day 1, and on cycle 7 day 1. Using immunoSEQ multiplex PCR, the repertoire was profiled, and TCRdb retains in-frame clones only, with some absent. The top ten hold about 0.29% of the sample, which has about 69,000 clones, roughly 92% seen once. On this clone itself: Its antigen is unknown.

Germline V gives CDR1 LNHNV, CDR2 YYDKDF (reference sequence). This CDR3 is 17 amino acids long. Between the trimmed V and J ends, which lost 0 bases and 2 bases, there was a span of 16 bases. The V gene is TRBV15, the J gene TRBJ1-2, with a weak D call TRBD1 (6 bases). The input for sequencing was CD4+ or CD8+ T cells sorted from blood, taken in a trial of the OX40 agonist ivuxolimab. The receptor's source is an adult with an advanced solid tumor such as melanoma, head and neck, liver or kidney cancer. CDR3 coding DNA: TGTGCCACCAGCAGAGATCCATCGTCGGGGGGCAACTATGGCTACACCTTC. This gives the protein CATSRDPSSGGNYGYTF.